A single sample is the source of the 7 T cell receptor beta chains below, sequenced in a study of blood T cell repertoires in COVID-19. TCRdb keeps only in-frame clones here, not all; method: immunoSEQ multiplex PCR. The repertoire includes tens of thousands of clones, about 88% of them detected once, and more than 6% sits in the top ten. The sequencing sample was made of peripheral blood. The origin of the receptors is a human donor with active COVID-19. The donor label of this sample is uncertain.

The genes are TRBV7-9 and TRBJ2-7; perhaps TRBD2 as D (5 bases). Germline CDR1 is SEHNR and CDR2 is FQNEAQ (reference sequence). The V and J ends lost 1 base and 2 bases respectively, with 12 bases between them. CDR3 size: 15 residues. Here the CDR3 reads CASSLGPAGTYEQYF. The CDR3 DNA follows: TGTGCCAGCAGCTTAGGCCCCGCCGGGACCTACGAGCAGTACTTC.

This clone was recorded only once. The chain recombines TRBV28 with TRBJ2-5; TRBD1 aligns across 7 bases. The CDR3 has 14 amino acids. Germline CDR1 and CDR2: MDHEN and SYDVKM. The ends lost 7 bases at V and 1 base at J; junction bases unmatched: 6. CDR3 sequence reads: CASKPGGSQETQYF. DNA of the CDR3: TGTGCCAGCAAGCCAGGGGGTTCCCAAGAGACCCAGTACTTC.

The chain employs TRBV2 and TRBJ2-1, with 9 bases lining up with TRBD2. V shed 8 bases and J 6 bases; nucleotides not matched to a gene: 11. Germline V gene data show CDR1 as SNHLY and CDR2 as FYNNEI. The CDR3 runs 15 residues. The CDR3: CASGWASGTSNEQFF. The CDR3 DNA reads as TGTGCCAGCGGCTGGGCTAGCGGGACCTCCAATGAGCAGTTCTTC.

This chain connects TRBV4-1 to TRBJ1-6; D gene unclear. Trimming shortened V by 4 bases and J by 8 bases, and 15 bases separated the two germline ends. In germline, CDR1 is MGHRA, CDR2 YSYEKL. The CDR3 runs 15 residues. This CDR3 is CASSLRNLGDSPLHF. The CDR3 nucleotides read TGCGCCAGCAGCCTCCGAAACTTGGGCGATTCACCCCTCCACTTT.

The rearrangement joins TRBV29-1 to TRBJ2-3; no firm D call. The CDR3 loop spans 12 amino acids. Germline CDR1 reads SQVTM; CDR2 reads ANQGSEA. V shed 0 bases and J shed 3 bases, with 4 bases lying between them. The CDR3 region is CSVEDQTDTQYF. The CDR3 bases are TGCAGCGTTGAAGATCAAACAGATACGCAGTATTTT.

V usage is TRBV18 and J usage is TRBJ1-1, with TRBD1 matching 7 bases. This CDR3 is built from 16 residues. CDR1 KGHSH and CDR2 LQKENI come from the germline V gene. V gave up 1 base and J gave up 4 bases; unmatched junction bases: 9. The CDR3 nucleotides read TGTGCCAGCTCACCACAAAGACAGGGAATGGGCACTGAAGCTTTCTTT. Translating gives CASSPQRQGMGTEAFF.

The CDR3, as DNA: TGTGCCAGCAGCCGACAGGGAAGTGGCTACACCTTC. It specifies CASSRQGSGYTF. The chain couples TRBV6-5 to TRBJ1-2; 7 bases line up with TRBD1. The V segment lost 6 bases and the J segment 7 bases; nucleotides outside the gene matches: 5. CDR1 is MNHEY and CDR2 is SVGAGI in the germline V gene. CDR3 size: 12 residues.